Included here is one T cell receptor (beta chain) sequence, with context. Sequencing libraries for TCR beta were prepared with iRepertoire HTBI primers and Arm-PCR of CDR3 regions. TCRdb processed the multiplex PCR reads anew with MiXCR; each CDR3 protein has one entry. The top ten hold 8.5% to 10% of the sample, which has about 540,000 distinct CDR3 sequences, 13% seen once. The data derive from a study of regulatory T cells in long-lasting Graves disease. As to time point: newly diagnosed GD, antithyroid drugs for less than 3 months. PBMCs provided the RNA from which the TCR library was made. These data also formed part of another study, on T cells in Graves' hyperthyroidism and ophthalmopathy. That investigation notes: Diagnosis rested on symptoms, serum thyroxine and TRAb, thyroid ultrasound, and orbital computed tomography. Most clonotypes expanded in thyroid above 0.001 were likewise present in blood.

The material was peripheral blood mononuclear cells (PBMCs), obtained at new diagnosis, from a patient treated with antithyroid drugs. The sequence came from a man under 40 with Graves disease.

The CDR3: CASSELAATSGSLNEQFF. The CDR3 DNA is TGCGCCAGCAGTGAGTTGGCGGCCACTAGCGGGAGTTTGAATGAGCAGTTCTTC. This sequence joins TRBV10-2 and TRBJ2-1; 11 nucleotides align to TRBD2. Germline V lookup: CDR1 WSHSY, CDR2 SAAADI. The CDR3 runs to 18 residues. V lost 1 base and J lost 7; bases outside the gene matches: 12.